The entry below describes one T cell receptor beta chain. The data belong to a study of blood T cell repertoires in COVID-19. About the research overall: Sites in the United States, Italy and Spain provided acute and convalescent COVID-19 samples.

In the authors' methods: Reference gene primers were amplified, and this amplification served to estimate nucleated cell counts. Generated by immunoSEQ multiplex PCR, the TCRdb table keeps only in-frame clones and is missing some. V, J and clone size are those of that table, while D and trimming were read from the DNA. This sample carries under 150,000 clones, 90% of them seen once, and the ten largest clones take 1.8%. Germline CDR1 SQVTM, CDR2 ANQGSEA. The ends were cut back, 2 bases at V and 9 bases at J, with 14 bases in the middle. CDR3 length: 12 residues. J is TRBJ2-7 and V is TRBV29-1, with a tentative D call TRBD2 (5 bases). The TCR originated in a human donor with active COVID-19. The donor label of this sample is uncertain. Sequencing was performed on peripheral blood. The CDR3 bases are TGCAGCGTTGAAAGCCAGACTAACGGGCAGTACTTC. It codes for CSVESQTNGQYF.